What follows are 2 T cell receptor beta chains derived from one specimen sequenced in a study of cytomegalovirus exposure and HLA in healthy donors. PCR was performed using 60 Vbeta and 13 Jbeta primers. TCRdb keeps only in-frame clones here, not all; method: immunoSEQ multiplex PCR. The sample contains 100,000 to 150,000 clones, 65% to 80% of which appear only once. Material for sequencing was PBMCs. Receptors were obtained from a male donor in good health and CMV-seropositive.

The chain recombines TRBV5-4 with TRBJ1-1; D might be TRBD1 (6 bases). V lost 1 base, J lost 8 bases, and 12 bases lay in between. Per germline, CDR1 SGHNT and CDR2 YYREEE (reference sequence). The CDR3 length is 13 residues. The CDR3 DNA is TGTGCCAGCAGCTTGAGGCAGGGGCTAGAAGCTTTCTTT. Translating gives CASSLRQGLEAFF.

This chain joins TRBV5-6 and TRBJ1-2; perhaps TRBD1 as D (6 bases). Germline CDR1 reads SGHDT; CDR2 reads YYEEEE. This CDR3 has 15 amino acids. Trimming removed 1 base at V and 0 bases at J, with 10 bases between. The DNA for the CDR3 is TGTGCCAGCAGCTTGCTGGACAGCTCTAACTATGGCTACACCTTC. This translates into CASSLLDSSNYGYTF.